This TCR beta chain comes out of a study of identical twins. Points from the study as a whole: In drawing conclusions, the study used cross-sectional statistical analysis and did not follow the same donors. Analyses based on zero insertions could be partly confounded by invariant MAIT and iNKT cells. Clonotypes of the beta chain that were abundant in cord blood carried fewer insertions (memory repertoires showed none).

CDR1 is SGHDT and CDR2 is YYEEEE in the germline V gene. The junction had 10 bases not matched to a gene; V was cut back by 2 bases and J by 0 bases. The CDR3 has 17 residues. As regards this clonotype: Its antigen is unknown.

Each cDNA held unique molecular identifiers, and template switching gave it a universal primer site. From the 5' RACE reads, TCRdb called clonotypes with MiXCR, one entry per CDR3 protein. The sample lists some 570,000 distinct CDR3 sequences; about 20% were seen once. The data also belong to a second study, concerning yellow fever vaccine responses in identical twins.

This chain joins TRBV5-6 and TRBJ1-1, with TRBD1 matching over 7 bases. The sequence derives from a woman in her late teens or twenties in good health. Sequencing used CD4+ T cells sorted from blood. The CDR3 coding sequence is TGTGCCAGCAGCTTCGAGGGGGCAAATTTCGTGAACACTGAAGCTTTCTTT. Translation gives CASSFEGANFVNTEAFF.